These T cell receptor beta chains were read from a single sample in a study of vaccination effects on CD4 cells after COVID-19. Data came from immunoSEQ multiplex PCR; TCRdb stores just in-frame clones and leaves some out. The sample lists around 71,000 clones; over 65% were seen once. Their recognized antigens are unknown. This specimen consisted of CD4+ T cells from PBMCs cultured with HCoV-OC43 spike peptides, obtained before COVID-19 vaccination. Source of these receptors: a human donor who received a COVID-19 vaccine. CDR3s include the opening cysteine and the closing phenylalanine or tryptophan. The D gene is left open where the match is weak.

CDR3nt | CDR3aa | v_gene | d_gene | j_gene
TGTGCCAGCAGCGTAGGGCAGGGGGCGGGTCAGCCCCAGCATTTT | CASSVGQGAGQPQHF | TRBV9 | TRBD1 | TRBJ1-5
TGCGCCAGCAGCCGGGCGCAGGGGCAAGAGACCCAGTACTTC | CASSRAQGQETQYF | TRBV5-1 | - | TRBJ2-5
TGCGCCAGCAGTGATGGGGATTGGAGCACAGATACGCAGTATTTT | CASSDGDWSTDTQYF | TRBV10-1 | - | TRBJ2-3
TGTGCCACCAGTGATCCTGGACAGAACACTGAAGCTTTCTTT | CATSDPGQNTEAFF | TRBV24-1 | - | TRBJ1-1
TGCGCCAGCAGCATCTCAGGGGTGGCTAATGAAAAACTGTTTTTT | CASSISGVANEKLFF | TRBV5-1 | - | TRBJ1-4
TGTGCCACCAGTGACCTGGGACGGCTGAACACAGATACGCAGTATTTT | CATSDLGRLNTDTQYF | TRBV24-1 | - | TRBJ2-3
TGTGCCAGTAGTATGAGAGGGGTCGATCAGCCCCAGCATTTT | CASSMRGVDQPQHF | TRBV19 | - | TRBJ1-5
TGTGCCAGCCGTTCGGACAGGGGAAACTATGGCTACACCTTC | CASRSDRGNYGYTF | TRBV27 | TRBD1 | TRBJ1-2
TGTGCCACCCGACAGGGCTATGGCTACACCTTC | CATRQGYGYTF | TRBV2 | TRBD1 | TRBJ1-2
TGTGCCAGCAGTGTCGGGACAGGTCCCGGAAACACCATATATTTT | CASSVGTGPGNTIYF | TRBV6-4 | TRBD1 | TRBJ1-3
TGTGCCAGCAGCTTGACGTGGGAGACCCAGTACTTC | CASSLTWETQYF | TRBV5-8 | - | TRBJ2-5
TGTGCCAGCCAGGGACACCCGAACACCGGGGAGCTGTTTTTT | CASQGHPNTGELFF | TRBV6-4 | - | TRBJ2-2